Described below is a single T cell receptor (beta chain) sequence and its context. The antigen is not known. These data come from a study of graft-versus-host responses after intestinal transplantation. Study as a whole: Tacrolimus and steroids were given for roughly 3 years to all recipients after anti-thymocyte globulin induction.

Assay used: immunoSEQ multiplex PCR; TCRdb lists only in-frame clones, some missing. The repertoire holds some 100,000 clones, with 85% to 95% as singletons. Trimming cost V 2 bases and J 3 bases; bases outside gene matches: 3. The CDR3 runs 14 residues. Per the germline V gene, CDR1 is MGHRA and CDR2 is YSYEKL. Material: unstimulated CD8+ T cells sorted from spleen or lymph node cells, obtained before transplant. This receptor was obtained from a human donor who was the organ donor for an intestinal transplant. This sequence joins TRBV4-1 and TRBJ1-1, with TRBD1 matching 7 bases. In DNA, the CDR3 is TGCGCCAGCAGCCAACCCAGGGGGGACACTGAAGCTTTCTTT. It translates to CASSQPRGDTEAFF.